This T cell receptor beta chain was profiled in a study of lymphopenia after photon versus proton radiotherapy. Study conclusions and caveats: Photon-treated patients lost naive T cells and TCR diversity; proton-treated stayed stable. A bigger post-nadir fall in TCR diversity correlated inversely with survival time in deceased patients.

Turning to this clone: What it recognizes is unknown.

The CDR3 has 16 amino acids. Trimming took off 3 bases at V and 4 bases at J, with 15 bases between the two ends. Germline values: CDR1 KGHSH, CDR2 LQKENI. Using immunoSEQ multiplex PCR, the repertoire was profiled, and TCRdb retains in-frame clones only, with some absent. Of 20,000 to 30,000 clones detected, around nine tenths appear once; the ten largest clones hold under 0.9%. The rearrangement uses TRBV18 and TRBJ2-2, with D possibly being TRBD1 (6 bases). The source material was peripheral blood, sampled from a patient treated with photon-based radiotherapy. This sequence originates from a woman aged 45-65 years with cholangiocarcinoma. CDR3 coding DNA: TGTGCCAGCTCACCGACCCCAGGGGCTGGCACCGGGGAGCTGTTTTTT. It codes for CASSPTPGAGTGELFF.